The 28 T cell receptor beta chains in this list originate from one sample, sequenced in a study of human T cells and chemical hapten exposure. TCRdb re-derived calls from the RACE reads in MiXCR, one entry per CDR3 protein. The table has more than 250,000 distinct CDR3 sequences, about 8.1% seen once. Time point described: pre-sensitization, week 0. Treatment noted: therapeutic diphenylcyclopropenone sensitization with weekly scalp DPC. The specimen comprised whole blood, sampled in connection with sensitization to the hapten diphenylcyclopropenone (DPC). The receptors come from a woman aged 40 to 55 with alopecia areata. Some clones in this sample may be carry-over from other donors' samples.

This clonotype was detected many times. The V and J genes are TRBV20-1 and TRBJ1-6; D might be TRBD1 (6 bases). V shed 0 bases and J shed 8 bases, with 14 bases lying between them. This CDR3 is 15 amino acids long. Germline assignment: CDR1 DFQATT and CDR2 SNEGSKA (reference sequence). The CDR3 coding sequence is TGCAGTGCTAGAGATCCGGGGTCAGGGGATTCACCCCTCCACTTT. Translation: CSARDPGSGDSPLHF.

The chain links TRBV6-2 or TRBV6-3 to TRBJ1-5; 10 positions match TRBD1. Per germline, CDR1 MNHEY and CDR2 SVGEGT. The CDR3 has 17 residues. With V trimmed by 5 bases and J by 4 bases, 11 bases remained unmatched. In DNA form, the CDR3 reads TGTGCCAGCAGTCCAAGACAGGGGGCCACTTTTAATCAGCCCCAGCATTTT. Its protein is CASSPRQGATFNQPQHF.

In its sample, this clonotype was seen a few times. This chain's CDR3 is CASSSALAGSYNEQFF. The CDR3 coding sequence is TGTGCCAGCAGTTCGGCTCTAGCGGGCTCCTACAATGAGCAGTTCTTC. The V and J genes are TRBV27 and TRBJ2-1; 8 nucleotides match TRBD2. The trim removed 4 bases at V and 0 bases at J, leaving 5 bases unmatched. The CDR3 contains 16 residues. CDR1 and CDR2 from the germline V gene are MNHEY and SMNVEV (reference sequence).

The gene calls are TRBV5-1 and TRBJ2-1, with 13 nucleotides matching TRBD2. The trim removed 3 bases at V and 9 bases at J, leaving 9 bases unmatched. The CDR3 is 16 amino acids. Germline CDR1 SGHRS, CDR2 YFSETQ. CDR3 nucleotides: TGCGCCAGCAGCTCCCAAGGACTAGCGGGAGAGGGTGAGCAGTTCTTC. This encodes CASSSQGLAGEGEQFF.

V usage is TRBV28 and J usage is TRBJ2-5, with 9 bases aligning to TRBD2. Germline CDR1 and CDR2: MDHEN and SYDVKM. The V segment lost 8 bases and the J segment 2 bases; nucleotides outside the gene matches: 6. The CDR3 consists of 14 residues. CDR3 bases: TGTGCCAGCTCGGGACTAGCTCTTCAAGAGACCCAGTACTTC. Translated: CASSGLALQETQYF.

The sample holds a few counts of this clonotype. V is TRBV29-1 and J is TRBJ2-1, with D possibly called TRBD1 or TRBD2 (6 bases each). CDR3 size: 15 residues. Germline V gene lookup returns CDR1 SQVTM and CDR2 ANQGSEA. Trimming removed 4 bases from V and 5 bases from J, with 18 bases in between. The CDR3 DNA is TGCAGCGTTGGGTTACAGTCGGGGGCCCACAATGAGCAGTTCTTC. Its translation: CSVGLQSGAHNEQFF.

V usage is TRBV7-2 and J usage is TRBJ2-3; D gene uncertain. This CDR3 region has 15 residues. The V gene lost 5 bases and the J gene lost 2 bases, with 14 bases spanning the gap. Germline-derived CDR1 and CDR2 are SGHTA and FQGNSA. The CDR3 coding sequence is TGTGCCAGCAGCCGAAGAGGACCGATCACAGATACGCAGTATTTT. Translated, it gives CASSRRGPITDTQYF.

This clonotype was seen only a few times. The chain joins TRBV11-2 to TRBJ2-1; possibly TRBD1 for D (6 bases). Looked up from germline, CDR1 is SGHAT and CDR2 is FQNNGV. CDR3 length: 15 residues. Trimming cost V 6 bases and J 9 bases, with 21 bases left between them. CDR3 nucleotides: TGTGCCAGCAGAATCAGTGGGGTGCGAGGGGGTGAGCAGTTCTTC. Translated, it gives CASRISGVRGGEQFF.

At least ten counts were recorded for this clonotype. The chain links TRBV9 to TRBJ1-2; tentative D call: TRBD1 (6 bases). V lost 3 bases, J lost 2 bases, and 14 bases lay in between. Germline CDR1 and CDR2: SGDLS and YYNGEE. This CDR3 has 15 residues. This CDR3 reads CASSETGTPNYGYTF. CDR3 DNA: TGTGCCAGCAGCGAAACCGGGACACCCAACTATGGCTACACCTTC.

This clonotype was counted ten times or more. The chain recombines TRBV9 with TRBJ2-7; 9 positions match TRBD2. Germline loops: CDR1 SGDLS, CDR2 YYNGEE. The CDR3 spans 15 residues. Unmatched junction bases numbered 5, after V lost 0 bases and J lost 4 bases. CDR3 protein: CASSVGNSGRYEQYF. The CDR3 DNA reads TGTGCCAGCAGCGTAGGGAATAGCGGGAGATACGAGCAGTACTTC.

This clonotype was counted a few times. This rearrangement joins TRBV6-2 or TRBV6-3 to TRBJ1-5; maybe TRBD1 (6 bases). V lost 2 bases and J 5 bases, leaving 28 bases between the germline ends. The germline V gene encodes CDR1 MNHEY and CDR2 SVGEGT. The CDR3 is 20 residues long. In nucleotides, the CDR3 is TGTGCCAGCAGTTACCAGTTGAAGGGACAAGGGGCGCGGGGTTATCAGCCCCAGCATTTT. Translated: CASSYQLKGQGARGYQPQHF.

This clonotype came up a few times. V usage is TRBV10-3 and J usage is TRBJ2-2; 9 nucleotides agree with TRBD2. Germline CDR1 and CDR2: ENHRY and SYGVKD. Trimming cost V 3 bases and J 1 base; bases outside gene matches: 6. This CDR3 comprises 17 residues. DNA of the CDR3: TGTGCCATCAGTGAAAGTGATAGCGGGAGGAACACCGGGGAGCTGTTTTTT. Protein product: CAISESDSGRNTGELFF.

This clonotype was seen more than once but under ten times. J is TRBJ2-7 and V is TRBV20-1, with 8 bases aligning to TRBD1. Germline CDR1 and CDR2: DFQATT and SNEGSKA (reference sequence). Trimming cost V 5 bases and J 0 bases; bases outside gene matches: 6. The CDR3 is 14 amino acids. Here the CDR3 DNA reads TGCAGTGCTCGTCAGGGGGCCAGCTCCTACGAGCAGTACTTC. Its translation: CSARQGASSYEQYF.

This clonotype was recorded a few times. This rearrangement joins TRBV9 to TRBJ1-2; 7 bases align to TRBD1. Germline values: CDR1 SGDLS, CDR2 YYNGEE. CDR3 length equals 17 residues. V lost 0 bases to trimming and J lost 2 bases; unmatched junction nucleotides: 10. The CDR3 sequence is CASSVDSRSTGNYGYTF. The CDR3 region has the DNA TGTGCCAGCAGCGTAGATTCACGGTCGACAGGGAACTATGGCTACACCTTC.

This clonotype showed up many times. The genes are TRBV5-1 and TRBJ2-3, with 11 bases lining up with TRBD2. The CDR3 loop spans 15 amino acids. With V trimmed by 4 bases and J by 5 bases, 6 bases remained unmatched. CDR1 SGHRS and CDR2 YFSETQ come from the germline V gene. The CDR3 DNA sequence: TGCGCCAGCAGCCCGACTAGCGGGGCAGGAGATACGCAGTATTTT. Its translation is CASSPTSGAGDTQYF. Complete variable domain (other parts from reference TRBV5-1 and TRBJ2-3): KAGVTQTPRYLIKTRGQQVTLSCSPISGHRSVSWYQQTPGQGLQFLFEYFSETQRNKGNFPGRFSGRQFSNSRSEMNVSTLELGDSALYLCASSPTSGAGDTQYFGPGTRLTVL.

At least ten counts were recorded for this clonotype. The chain recombines TRBV7-6 with TRBJ2-4; 9 positions match TRBD1. The CDR3 contains 14 residues. Germline-derived CDR1 and CDR2 are SGHVS and FNYEAQ. Trimming cost V 4 bases and J 6 bases; bases outside gene matches: 4. The CDR3 sequence: CASSSRQGGNIQYF. For the CDR3, the DNA is TGTGCCAGCAGCTCCCGACAGGGGGGAAACATTCAGTACTTC.

V gene TRBV21-1 combines with J gene TRBJ1-1; TRBD1 reflects the table's D call only, with no check against the DNA. TRBV21-1 corresponds to a pseudogene. The CDR3 loop spans 15 amino acids. CDR3 DNA sequence: TGTGCCAGCAGCGCTCAGGACACGGCGAACACTGAAGCTTTCTTT. It specifies CASSAQDTANTEAFF.

The chain combines TRBV6-5 with TRBJ1-3; D unclear. The CDR3 extends over 16 amino acids. From germline, CDR1 is MNHEY and CDR2 SVGAGI. Trimming took off 3 bases at V and 0 bases at J, with 12 bases between the two ends. CDR3 residues: CASSYSYEFSGNTIYF. For the CDR3, the DNA is TGTGCCAGCAGTTATTCCTATGAATTCTCTGGAAACACCATATATTTT.

This chain connects TRBV27 to TRBJ2-7; 11 nucleotides align to TRBD1. The CDR3 is 13 residues long. Germline V CDR1 and CDR2: MNHEY, SMNVEV (reference sequence). J gave up 6 bases and V 3 bases, and 1 base lay outside the gene matches. CDR3 DNA: TGTGCCAGCAGTTTCGGGACAGGGGGCGAGCAGTACTTC. It codes for CASSFGTGGEQYF.

This clonotype turned up a few times. The chain couples TRBV20-1 to TRBJ2-1; 11 bases align to TRBD2. Germline trimming cut 2 bases from V and 4 bases from J; bases unmatched to any gene: 7. The CDR3 contains 16 residues. Germline V lookup: CDR1 DFQATT, CDR2 SNEGSKA (reference sequence). CDR3 nucleotide sequence: TGCAGTGCTAGACCTTCTAGCGGGAGGTCTTACAATGAGCAGTTCTTC. The encoded protein is CSARPSSGRSYNEQFF.

The rearrangement links TRBV7-2 to TRBJ2-3; 9 bases match TRBD1. This CDR3 comprises 14 residues. The germline gives CDR1 SGHTA, CDR2 FQGNSA. With 9 bases clipped from V and 5 bases from J, the junction kept 9 bases outside the gene matches. The CDR3 DNA follows: TGTGCCAGTGCCCGGGACAGGGATCGAGATACGCAGTATTTT. The encoded protein is CASARDRDRDTQYF.

The table lists this clonotype with many counts. The chain recombines TRBV5-1 with TRBJ2-5; 8 positions agree with TRBD1. This CDR3 is 15 amino acids long. CDR1 and CDR2 (germline): SGHRS, YFSETQ. Losses at the gene ends were 4 bases for V and 5 bases for J; bases not matched to a gene: 10. The DNA for the CDR3 is TGCGCCAGCAGCGGACAGGGAAGGGGCGGTGAGACCCAGTACTTC. It yields the protein CASSGQGRGGETQYF.

The table lists this clonotype with many counts. The CDR3 loop reads CASSGNRGQGGYTF. In nucleotides, the CDR3 is TGTGCCAGCAGCGGAAACAGGGGGCAGGGTGGCTACACCTTC. This chain connects TRBV7-2 to TRBJ1-2, with 9 positions matching TRBD1. The CDR3 runs 14 residues. The germline V gene has CDR1 SGHTA and CDR2 FQGNSA. The V and J ends lost 5 bases and 7 bases, in that order; junction bases with no gene match: 8. Filled out from reference TRBV7-2 and TRBJ1-2, the complete variable domain reads GAGVSQSPSNKVTEKGKDVELRCDPISGHTALYWYRQSLGQGLEFLIYFQGNSAPDKSGLPSDRFSAERTGGSVSTLTIQRTQQEDSAVYLCASSGNRGQGGYTFGSGTRLTVV.

This sequence joins TRBV5-1 and TRBJ2-5; TRBD2 agrees at 11 bases. Germline V gene data show CDR1 as SGHRS and CDR2 as YFSETQ. CDR3 length: 16 residues. J gave up 3 bases and V 2 bases, and 6 bases lay outside the gene matches. The CDR3 nucleotides are TGCGCCAGCAGCTTCGTAGCGGGAGGGCCGGAAGAGACCCAGTACTTC. Translating it yields CASSFVAGGPEETQYF.

The gene calls are TRBV29-1 and TRBJ2-1; 9 nucleotides align to TRBD1. The germline gives CDR1 SQVTM, CDR2 ANQGSEA. J was trimmed by 9 bases and V by 4 bases; bases with no gene match: 4. The CDR3 runs 12 residues. CDR3 amino acids: CSVGDREGEQFF. The CDR3 DNA sequence: TGCAGCGTTGGGGACAGGGAAGGTGAGCAGTTCTTC.

The chain is built from TRBV10-3 and TRBJ1-6; 10 bases are a match to TRBD1. CDR1 is ENHRY and CDR2 is SYGVKD in the germline V gene. The V gene end was trimmed by 6 bases and the J gene end by 10 bases; junction bases not matched to a gene: 6. The CDR3 sequence is 14 residues long. CDR3 sequence reads: CAISDRGPGSPLHF. The CDR3 region has the DNA TGTGCCATCAGCGACAGGGGGCCCGGGTCACCCCTCCACTTT.

This clonotype was detected a few times. The rearrangement uses TRBV2 and TRBJ2-1; TRBD1 is a possible D gene (6 bases). CDR1 is SNHLY and CDR2 is FYNNEI in the germline V gene. The CDR3 is 13 amino acids. V lost 1 base to trimming and J lost 9 bases, with 10 bases between them. The CDR3 nucleotides are TGTGCCAGCAGTGAAGTAGGGGGAACTGAGCAGTTCTTC. This encodes CASSEVGGTEQFF.

This clonotype was seen a handful of times. V usage is TRBV24-1 and J usage is TRBJ2-7; D is unclear. Germline loops: CDR1 KGHDR, CDR2 SFDVKD. The V end was cut by 5 bases, the J end by 0 bases, with 7 bases between. The CDR3 is made up of 13 amino acids. For the CDR3, the DNA is TGTGCCACCAGTGCTGGGGACTCCTACGAGCAGTACTTC. It encodes CATSAGDSYEQYF.